This T cell receptor beta chain derives from a study of T cell responses to AZD1222 COVID-19 vaccine. The study's findings and limits: Donors were mostly white British, more females; clonal diversity possibly underestimated. Reports say nearly half of spike-specific TCRs go after unmutated variant regions. Two AZD1222 administrations were followed by greater Spike-specific TCR breadth and depth.

Worth noting for this clone: Its antigen is undetermined.

V lost 1 base, J lost 2 bases, and 9 bases lay in between. Germline CDR1 reads SGHVS; CDR2 reads FNYEAQ. The CDR3 contains 14 residues. Data came from immunoSEQ multiplex PCR; TCRdb stores just in-frame clones and leaves some out. The table has roughly 110,000 clones, 92% seen once. The origin of this receptor is an adult who received the AZD1222 COVID-19 vaccine. This specimen consisted of peripheral blood, obtained 28 days after the second AZD1222 dose. The chain uses TRBV7-6 and TRBJ2-7; perhaps TRBD2 as D (5 bases). The CDR3 region has the DNA TGTGCCAGCAGCTTAGGTTCCGGGACCTACGAGCAGTACTTC. This encodes CASSLGSGTYEQYF.